The 15 T cell receptor beta chains presented below share a single source sample, sequenced in a study of breast tumors, draining lymph nodes, adjacent tissues (dated by TCRdb to the mid-2010s). The axillary draining lymph nodes of breast cancer patients were the source of the lymph node samples. Library preparation was by multiplex PCR. Data came from an Illumina HiSeq 2000. The raw public reads went through TCRdb reprocessing: fastp at Q25, MiXCR clone calling, in-frame beta chains kept. Each entry merges the rows of one CDR3 protein and shows their most common DNA and genes. This sample has about 180,000 distinct CDR3 sequences in its table, and 30% to 35% of those were observed once. Of the sample, about 4.5% falls within the top ten clones. Sequenced input: axillary lymph node tissue. These receptors came from a female donor with breast cancer. Some clones in this sample may be carry-over from other donors' samples.

This clonotype appeared many times. The chain links TRBV7-3 to TRBJ2-3; D perhaps matches TRBD2 (6 bases). Germline V gene lookup returns CDR1 SGHTA and CDR2 FQGTGA. V lost 2 bases to trimming and J lost 4 bases, with 10 bases between them. The CDR3 is 14 residues long. CDR3 protein: CASSLGGIADTQYF. Here the CDR3 DNA reads TGTGCCAGCAGCTTAGGAGGGATCGCAGATACGCAGTATTTT.

This clonotype was seen once. The V and J genes are TRBV24-1 and TRBJ1-2, with TRBD1 as a possible D gene (6 bases). This CDR3 comprises 14 residues. V shed 0 bases and J shed 8 bases, with 12 bases lying between them. Germline V gene lookup returns CDR1 KGHDR and CDR2 SFDVKD. This chain's CDR3 is CATSDLDSGGGYTF. In nucleotides, the CDR3 is TGTGCCACCAGTGATTTGGACAGCGGGGGCGGCTACACCTTC.

This clonotype was observed once. This sequence joins TRBV20-1 and TRBJ1-1, with unresolved D. Germline lookup yields CDR1 DFQATT and CDR2 SNEGSKA (reference sequence). The CDR3 contains 12 residues. V gave up 0 bases and J gave up 3 bases, with 5 bases separating them. Here the CDR3 reads CSAREQHTEAFF. CDR3 DNA: TGCAGTGCTAGAGAGCAGCACACTGAAGCTTTCTTT.

This clonotype was detected many times. CDR3 bases: TGTGCCAGCAGCCTCCTCCCGGTCAATACGCAGTATTTT. Amino acids: CASSLLPVNTQYF. The chain employs TRBV7-2 and TRBJ2-3; D remains ambiguous. Trimming took 5 bases from V and 7 from J, leaving 13 bases between them. Germline V CDR1 and CDR2: SGHTA, FQGNSA. The CDR3 totals 13 residues.

The genes are TRBV6-1 and TRBJ2-2; a possible D gene is TRBD2 (6 bases). Trimming cost V 10 bases and J 8 bases, with 20 bases left between them. The CDR3 has 14 residues. Germline values: CDR1 MNHNS, CDR2 SASEGT. DNA for the CDR3: TGTGCCACCGGTTTATTGGAGGGCGTTGGGGAGCTGTTTTTT. It encodes CATGLLEGVGELFF.

On this clonotype: A much larger clonotype is one base distant, so this may be a read error. The CDR3 ends on some other residue instead of the conserved phenylalanine or tryptophan, so this is likely a read error. The chain is built from TRBV7-3 and TRBJ2-1; 9 bases agree with TRBD1. Germline V gene data show CDR1 as SGHTA and CDR2 as FQGTGA. The trim removed 3 bases at V and 5 bases at J, leaving 2 bases unmatched. This CDR3 spans 14 amino acids. CDR3 sequence reads: CASSLDRGNNEQFL. The CDR3 nucleotides are TGTGCCAGCAGCTTGGACAGGGGTAACAATGAGCAGTTCCTC.

Note on this clonotype: Possible read error: a much larger clone is one base away. V and J are TRBV20-1 and TRBJ1-2; D ambiguous. The germline V gene has CDR1 DFQATT and CDR2 SNEGSKA (reference sequence). This CDR3 region has 13 residues. The CDR3 loop is CSAPEGIDYAYTF. Written as DNA, the CDR3 is TGCAGTGCTCCTGAGGGTATCGACTATGCCTACACCTTC.

The chain is built from TRBV20-1 and TRBJ2-6; D is perhaps TRBD2 (5 bases). The V end was cut by 2 bases, the J end by 4 bases, with 12 bases between. Germline loops: CDR1 DFQATT, CDR2 SNEGSKA (reference sequence). CDR3 length equals 15 residues. CDR3 DNA sequence: TGCAGTGCTAGACCCCGGGCTAGCGGGGCCAACGTCCTGACTTTC. This translates into CSARPRASGANVLTF.

The rearrangement uses TRBV7-8 and TRBJ2-1, with D perhaps TRBD1 (6 bases). The V gene's germline CDR1 is SGHVS and CDR2 FQNEAQ. The CDR3 contains 15 residues. The V and J ends lost 3 bases and 7 bases respectively, with 16 bases between them. The CDR3 region has the DNA TGTGCCAGCAGCTTCGACAGGCGGCTAATGAATGAGCAGTTCTTC. It is translated as CASSFDRRLMNEQFF. Full variable domain (remainder filled in from reference TRBV7-8 and TRBJ2-1): GAGVSQSPRYKVAKRGQDVALRCDPISGHVSLFWYQQALGQGPEFLTYFQNEAQLDKSGLPSDRFFAERPEGSVSTLKIQRTQQEDSAVYLCASSFDRRLMNEQFFGPGTRLTVL.

This clonotype showed up many times. The V and J genes are TRBV29-1 and TRBJ2-5; 9 bases agree with TRBD2. This CDR3 is 13 amino acids long. V gave up 7 bases and J gave up 4 bases; unmatched junction bases: 7. From germline, CDR1 is SQVTM and CDR2 ANQGSEA. CDR3 sequence (DNA): TGCAGCGCCCGTAGAGCGGGGGGAGAGACCCAGTACTTC. It encodes CSARRAGGETQYF.

This clonotype was seen a single time. A much larger clone is a single base away; this may be a read error. The chain uses TRBV7-2 and TRBJ2-1; 13 positions match TRBD2. This CDR3 has 17 residues. Germline-derived CDR1 and CDR2 are SGHTA and FQGNSA. CDR3 bases: TGTGCCAGCAGCCGACTGGGACTAGCGGGAATACACAATGAGCAGCTCTTC. Translation gives CASSRLGLAGIHNEQLF.

This clonotype was detected only once. The chain carries TRBV11-2 and TRBJ1-1, with D unresolved. The CDR3 covers 14 residues. V shed 4 bases and J shed 3 bases, with 12 bases lying between them. Germline-derived CDR1 and CDR2 are SGHAT and FQNNGV. The CDR3 DNA reads as TGTGCCAGCAGCTCCAAACAGTGGGACACTGAAGCTTTCTTT. Encoded protein: CASSSKQWDTEAFF.

This clonotype has a count of ten or more. The chain joins TRBV9 to TRBJ2-2; 7 bases line up with TRBD2. Trimming at V came to 2 bases and at J to 6 bases, leaving 7 bases not matched to a gene. Germline V gene lookup returns CDR1 SGDLS and CDR2 YYNGEE. There are 15 residues in the CDR3. CDR3 coding DNA: TGTGCCAGCAGCGTTGTTGCGGGAGCGGCCGGGGAGCTGTTTTTT. Encoded protein: CASSVVAGAAGELFF.

The sample holds a few counts of this clonotype. V gene TRBV29-1 combines with J gene TRBJ1-1; D gene uncertain. There are 10 residues in the CDR3. Germline CDR1 reads SQVTM; CDR2 reads ANQGSEA. Between the trimmed V and J ends, which lost 4 bases and 8 bases, there was a span of 8 bases. CDR3 coding DNA: TGCAGCGTTGGTGGACCCGAAGCTTTCTTT. Translation gives CSVGGPEAFF.

This clonotype was detected ten times or more. The chain links TRBV7-3 to TRBJ1-6; the D gene is possibly TRBD1 (6 bases). V gave up 6 bases and J gave up 2 bases, with 32 bases separating them. Germline V CDR1 and CDR2: SGHTA, FQGTGA. The CDR3 has 22 amino acids. CDR3 bases: TGTGCCAGCAGTCGAGAAGCCACAAGCACACCCAGGGGCCCGCCCTATAATTCACCCCTCCACTTT. Amino acids: CASSREATSTPRGPPYNSPLHF.